This entry concerns a single T cell receptor beta chain. Its specificity is not known. The sample comes from a study of T cells after yellow fever vaccination. At the level of the study: Libraries from low-cell-number fractions were prepared with the SMART-Seq v4 Ultra Low Input RNA kit.

V lost 2 bases to trimming and J lost 0 bases, with 10 bases between them. The CDR3 runs to 15 residues. The germline gives CDR1 SGHVS, CDR2 FNYEAQ. Points from the study as a whole: When the response was secondary, it was weaker but reached its peak faster, day 5 versus 15.

TCRdb reprocessed the 5' RACE reads via MiXCR and lists one record per CDR3 protein. The sample has 55,000 to 70,000 distinct CDR3 sequences, under 8% seen once. Sequences were derived from CD8+ T cells sorted from PBMCs, sampled about 41 days after the first yellow fever vaccination. The chain carries TRBV7-6 and TRBJ1-1; D uncertain. The receptor was isolated from a man between 18 and 35 years old who received the YFV17D yellow fever vaccine. DNA of the CDR3: TGTGCCAGCAGCTTATCGGCCGACATGAACACTGAAGCTTTCTTT. Protein product: CASSLSADMNTEAFF.